This T cell receptor beta chain comes out of a study of blood T cell repertoires in COVID-19. Whole-study context: Sources were T cells, B-cell-depleted T cells, or PBMCs; the material itself was cDNA or gDNA.

The CDR3 is made up of 14 amino acids. V lost 5 bases, J lost 4 bases, and 17 bases lay in between. The germline CDR1 and CDR2 sequences are GTSNPN and SVGIG (reference sequence). Enrollees, roughly 18 to 95 years old, lived in approximately 25 US areas. Participants were placed into cohorts based on the clinical history they reported. Recovered participants had two consecutive negative NP/OP PCR tests, healthcare professional clearance, or symptom resolution. Clones were sequenced by immunoSEQ multiplex PCR, and TCRdb holds only the in-frame ones, with some missing. This table holds about 270,000 clones, more than 75% found once.

Sequenced sample: PBMCs or T cells enriched from blood (not recorded which). The rearrangement links TRBV30 to TRBJ1-1; D is uncertain. The source of this sequence is a woman between 18 and 29 years old who had recovered from COVID-19. In DNA, the CDR3 is TGTGCCTGGGGTTCACCGATTGCCGGCACTGAAGCTTTCTTT. This sequence encodes CAWGSPIAGTEAFF.